A selection of T cell receptor beta chains follows, all from one sample in a study of breast tumors, draining lymph nodes, adjacent tissues. TCRdb re-called the multiplex PCR reads through MiXCR, storing one row per CDR3 protein. Here the sample spans 85,000 to 130,000 distinct CDR3 sequences, 21% being singletons. The sequenced material came from axillary lymph node tissue. The receptors were gathered from a female donor with breast cancer. Some clones in this sample may be carry-over from other donors' samples. Both conserved end residues are part of each CDR3. Not every row has a clone size; where given, it reads once, few, many or a size class.

size,V,CDR3
many,TRBV24-1,CATSDSGTAYEQYF
many,TRBV20-1,CSAGTASNEKLFF
many,TRBV2,CASSEMGAGVNEKLFF
many,TRBV20-1,CSAAPGAISYEQYF
many,TRBV6-5,CASSYSHEQYF
many,TRBV6-2/TRBV6-3,CASSYRRLAVQETQYF
many,TRBV6-1,CASSLGDANQPQHF
many,TRBV29-1,CSVEGASGRAFDEQFF
many,TRBV10-1,CASSAGHTDTQYF
many,TRBV9,CASSVAGSGRNTIYF
many,TRBV5-1,CASSLGRGQGDYGYTF
few,TRBV6-2/TRBV6-3,CATLEGGPNTGELFF
many,TRBV11-2,CASSFQIIDEQYF
many,TRBV7-3,CASSDIAGAYNEQFF
once,TRBV18,CASSPPGTGVLYEQYF
many,TRBV10-2,CASSFLATNYEQYF
many,TRBV7-6,CASSLDTPGHRGTKDTQYF
few,TRBV4-1,CASSQTGLAGGPPSTDTQYF
many,TRBV19,CASSSQTGLGYTF
few,TRBV10-3,CAISPRDNGNSPLHF
-,TRBV27,CASSLGRVYRRDSSYEQYF
many,TRBV5-8,CASSLAGRTGELFF
many,TRBV6-6,CASTTGSNQPQHF
many,TRBV6-1,CASSEGLTFTYEQYF
many,TRBV20-1,CSAPGRGVGYTF
many,TRBV11-2,CASSRTGHSGNTIYF
many,TRBV12-3/TRBV12-4,CASSPGQGGYTF
-,TRBV2,CASRRAHSTDTQYF
many,TRBV9,CASSVSNEQFF
many,TRBV5-1,CASSLGPTGNEQFF